This T cell receptor (beta chain) was obtained from a study of cytomegalovirus exposure and HLA in healthy donors. 13 Jbeta primers and 60 Vbeta primers were used for the PCR. Only in-frame clones appear in the TCRdb table, and some are missing; sequencing was by immunoSEQ multiplex PCR. The sample consists of a few hundred thousand clones, approximately 80% of them appearing once. With 4 bases clipped from V and 0 bases from J, the junction kept 6 bases outside the gene matches. The CDR3 extends over 18 amino acids. CDR1 is KGHSH, CDR2 LQKENI, per germline. Study conclusions and caveats: Later analysis demonstrated an association between a missense DCLRE1C variant and TCR beta V- and J-gene trimming. Usually a TCR sequence was rare, but some public TCRs were found in many donors. The only immune exposure information that was available was CMV serostatus. TCR association rates varied by HLA locus in a later analysis, with DRB1 highest and HLA-C lowest.

As regards this clone: Antigen unknown.

The sequencing input was PBMCs. This clonotype was sampled from a girl between 5 and 17 years old in good health and CMV-seronegative. The chain links TRBV18 to TRBJ2-6; 10 nucleotides line up with TRBD1. The CDR3 DNA sequence: TGTGCCAGCTCACGACCGGGACAGGGGTTCTCTGGGGCCAACGTCCTGACTTTC. Translation gives CASSRPGQGFSGANVLTF.